This T cell receptor beta chain comes out of a study of beta chain features in type 1 diabetes. Study context: What patients shared with healthy donors was a similar profile of age, gender and cell yields. Summed over all samples, the examined sorted cells came to roughly 110,000,000.

Expressed TCRB transcripts were sequenced because the isolated RNA had all been reverse transcribed beforehand. Method: immunoSEQ multiplex PCR; TCRdb's copy keeps in-frame clones and lacks some. Among under 450,000 clones listed, approximately 14% were seen once. This clone has ten or more counts. Germline V gene lookup returns CDR1 SQVTM and CDR2 ANQGSEA. The CDR3 runs to 13 residues. Trimming shortened V by 4 bases and J by 1 base, and 10 bases separated the two germline ends. V is TRBV29-1 and J is TRBJ2-5; D unclear. The specimen was naive CD4+ T cells from blood. This TCR was sampled from a man aged 30 to 39 in good health. The CDR3 DNA reads as TGCAGCGTTGCCAACGAATCCCAAGAGACCCAGTACTTC. It codes for CSVANESQETQYF.